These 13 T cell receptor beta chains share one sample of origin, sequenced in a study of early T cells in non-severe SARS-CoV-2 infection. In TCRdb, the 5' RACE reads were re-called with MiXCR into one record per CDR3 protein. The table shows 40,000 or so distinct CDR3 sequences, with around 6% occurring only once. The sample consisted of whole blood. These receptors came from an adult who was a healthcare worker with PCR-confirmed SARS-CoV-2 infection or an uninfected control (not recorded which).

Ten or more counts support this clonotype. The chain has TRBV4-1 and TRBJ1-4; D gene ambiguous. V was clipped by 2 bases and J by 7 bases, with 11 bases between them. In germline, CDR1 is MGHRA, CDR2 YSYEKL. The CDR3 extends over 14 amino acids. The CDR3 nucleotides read TGCGCCAGCAGCCAAATGGGAGGGATTGAAAAACTGTTTTTT. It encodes CASSQMGGIEKLFF.

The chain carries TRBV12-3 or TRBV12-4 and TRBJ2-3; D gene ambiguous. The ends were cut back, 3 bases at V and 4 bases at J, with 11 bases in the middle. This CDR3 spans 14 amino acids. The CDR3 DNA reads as TGTGCCAGCAGTTTTAGTCTTTCGGCAGATACGCAGTATTTT. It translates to CASSFSLSADTQYF.

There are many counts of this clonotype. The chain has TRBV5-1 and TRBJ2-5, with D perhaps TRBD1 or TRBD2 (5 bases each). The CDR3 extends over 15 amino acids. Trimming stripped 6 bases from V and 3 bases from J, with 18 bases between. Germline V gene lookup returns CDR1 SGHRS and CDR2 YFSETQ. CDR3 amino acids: CASKAPGTSKETQYF. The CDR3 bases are TGCGCCAGCAAAGCCCCCGGGACGTCGAAAGAGACCCAGTACTTC.

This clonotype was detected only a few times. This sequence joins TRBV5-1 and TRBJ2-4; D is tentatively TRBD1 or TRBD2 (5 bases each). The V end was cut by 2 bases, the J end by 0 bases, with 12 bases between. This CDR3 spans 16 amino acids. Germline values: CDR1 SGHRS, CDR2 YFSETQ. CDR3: CASSFGTEIAKNIQYF. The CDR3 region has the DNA TGCGCCAGCAGCTTTGGGACGGAGATAGCCAAAAACATTCAGTACTTC.

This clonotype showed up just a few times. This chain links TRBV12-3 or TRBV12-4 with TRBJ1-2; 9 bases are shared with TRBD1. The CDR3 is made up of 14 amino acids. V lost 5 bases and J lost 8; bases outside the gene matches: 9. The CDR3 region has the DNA TGTGCCAGCAGTCGGGACAGGGTTAAGGTCGGCTACACCTTC. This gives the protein CASSRDRVKVGYTF.

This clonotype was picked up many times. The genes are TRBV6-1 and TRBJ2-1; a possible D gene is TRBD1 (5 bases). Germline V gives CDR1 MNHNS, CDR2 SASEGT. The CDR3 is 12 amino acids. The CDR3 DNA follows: TGTCGGGTGATACCCAGGGATAATGAGCAGTTCTTC. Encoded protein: CRVIPRDNEQFF.

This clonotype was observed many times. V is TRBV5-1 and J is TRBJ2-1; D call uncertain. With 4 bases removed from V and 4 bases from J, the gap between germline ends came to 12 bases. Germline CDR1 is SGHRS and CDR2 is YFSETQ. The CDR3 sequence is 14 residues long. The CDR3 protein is CASSPGRAYNEQFF. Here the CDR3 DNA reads TGCGCCAGCAGCCCGGGTAGAGCTTACAATGAGCAGTTCTTC.

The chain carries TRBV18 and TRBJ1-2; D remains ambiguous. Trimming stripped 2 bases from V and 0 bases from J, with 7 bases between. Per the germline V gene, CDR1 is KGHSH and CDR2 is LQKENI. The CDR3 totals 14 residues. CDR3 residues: CASSPGPANYGYTF. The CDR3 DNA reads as TGTGCCAGCTCACCAGGACCAGCTAACTATGGCTACACCTTC.

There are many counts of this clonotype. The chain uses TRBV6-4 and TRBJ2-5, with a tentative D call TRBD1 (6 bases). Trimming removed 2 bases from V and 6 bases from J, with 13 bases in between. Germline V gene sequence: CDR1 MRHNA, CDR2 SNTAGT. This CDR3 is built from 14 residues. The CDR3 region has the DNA TGTGCCAGCAGTGACAACCCAGGGGCGCAGACCCAGTACTTC. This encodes CASSDNPGAQTQYF.

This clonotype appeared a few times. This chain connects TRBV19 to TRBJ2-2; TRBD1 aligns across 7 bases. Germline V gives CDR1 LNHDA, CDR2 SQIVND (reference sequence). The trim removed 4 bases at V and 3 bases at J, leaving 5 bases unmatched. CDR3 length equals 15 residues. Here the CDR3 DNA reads TGTGCCAGTAGTACCGGGACAGTTCACACCGGGGAGCTGTTTTTT. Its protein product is CASSTGTVHTGELFF.

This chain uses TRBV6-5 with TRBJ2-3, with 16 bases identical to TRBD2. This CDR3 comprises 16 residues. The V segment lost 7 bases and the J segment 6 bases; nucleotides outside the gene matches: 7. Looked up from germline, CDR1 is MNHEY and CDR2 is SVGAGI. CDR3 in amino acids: CASIGTSGGVSDTQYF. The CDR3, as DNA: TGTGCCAGCATAGGGACTAGCGGGGGGGTGTCTGATACGCAGTATTTT.

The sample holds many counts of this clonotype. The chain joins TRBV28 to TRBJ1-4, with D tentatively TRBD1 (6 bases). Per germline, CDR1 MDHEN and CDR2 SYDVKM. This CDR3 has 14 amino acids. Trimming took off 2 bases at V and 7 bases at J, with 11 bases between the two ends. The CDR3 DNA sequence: TGTGCCAGCAGTTTACAGGGGAACTCTGAAAAACTGTTTTTT. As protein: CASSLQGNSEKLFF.

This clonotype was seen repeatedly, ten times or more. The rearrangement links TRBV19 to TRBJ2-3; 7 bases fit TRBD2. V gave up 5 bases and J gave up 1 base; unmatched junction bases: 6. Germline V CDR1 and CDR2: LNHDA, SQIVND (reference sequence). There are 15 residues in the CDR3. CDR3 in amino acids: CASSFQAGRTDTQYF. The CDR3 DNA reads TGTGCCAGTAGTTTTCAAGCGGGGCGCACAGATACGCAGTATTTT.